The 3 T cell receptor beta chains given below trace back to one sample, sequenced in a study of shared clonotypes between healthy human individuals. Using immunoSEQ multiplex PCR, the repertoire was profiled, and TCRdb retains in-frame clones only, with some absent. The table includes about 470,000 clones, roughly 80% detected once. Sequencing input: PBMCs. The receptors originated from a woman between 40 and 50 years old in good health. Some clones in this sample may be carry-over from other donors' samples.

This clone appeared a few times. The chain joins TRBV5-1 to TRBJ2-2; weak D call: TRBD2 (6 bases). The V end was cut by 0 bases, the J end by 6 bases, with 18 bases between. The CDR3 loop spans 17 amino acids. Germline V gives CDR1 SGHRS, CDR2 YFSETQ. CDR3 nucleotides: TGCGCCAGCAGCTTGGGGATGGAGGGCTGGTACGCCGGGGAGCTGTTTTTT. Protein product: CASSLGMEGWYAGELFF.

The CDR3 DNA reads as TGTGCCAGCAGTTACGTCGCATCCTACGAGCAGTACTTC. It codes for CASSYVASYEQYF. The rearrangement joins TRBV6-5 to TRBJ2-7; the D is unclear. The length of the CDR3 is 13 residues. Trimming stripped 2 bases from V and 1 base from J, with 6 bases between. Germline values: CDR1 MNHEY, CDR2 SVGAGI.

J is TRBJ2-7 and V is TRBV28, with D possibly called TRBD1 or TRBD2 (5 bases each). Germline CDR1 reads MDHEN; CDR2 reads SYDVKM. The CDR3 totals 12 residues. Trimming pared 7 bases from V and 4 bases from J, leaving 11 bases between. CDR3 nucleotide sequence: TGTGCCAGCATCTCCGGGACGTACGAGCAGTACTTC. This translates into CASISGTYEQYF.